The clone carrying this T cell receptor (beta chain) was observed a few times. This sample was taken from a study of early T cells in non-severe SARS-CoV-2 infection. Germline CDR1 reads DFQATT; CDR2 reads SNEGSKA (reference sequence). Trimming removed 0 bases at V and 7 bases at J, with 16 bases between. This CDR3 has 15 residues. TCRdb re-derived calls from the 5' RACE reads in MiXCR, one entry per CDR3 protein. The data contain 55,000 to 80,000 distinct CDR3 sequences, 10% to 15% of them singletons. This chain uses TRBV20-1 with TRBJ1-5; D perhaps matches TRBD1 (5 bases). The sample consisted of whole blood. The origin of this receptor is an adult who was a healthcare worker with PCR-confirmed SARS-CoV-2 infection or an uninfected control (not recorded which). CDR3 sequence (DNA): TGCAGTGCTAGAGATATGTTGACAGACCTACAGCCCCAGCATTTT. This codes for CSARDMLTDLQPQHF.